A selection of T cell receptor beta chains follows, all from one sample in a study of CD8+ T cells in alopecia areata. Repertoires were generated with immunoSEQ multiplex PCR, while TCRdb's copy carries only in-frame clones and drops some. The data show some 170,000 clones, 58% seen once. The specimen was CD4+ T cells sorted from blood, collected between weeks 55 and 65, from a patient treated with tofacitinib. Receptor source: a human donor with alopecia areata. The CDR3 runs from the conserved cysteine through the conserved F or W. Rows may omit the clone size; those that give it use once, few, many or a size class.

abundance: once
v_gene: TRBV4-1
j_gene: TRBJ2-4
CDR3aa: CASSHVSEIAKNIQYF

abundance: once
v_gene: TRBV5-1
j_gene: TRBJ1-2
CDR3aa: CASSSAGLIYGYTF

abundance: -
v_gene: TRBV6-1
j_gene: TRBJ1-2
CDR3aa: CASTSSPPNYGYTF

abundance: few
v_gene: TRBV6-5
j_gene: TRBJ1-1
CDR3aa: CASRIRGPNTEAFF

abundance: -
v_gene: TRBV5-6
j_gene: TRBJ1-1
CDR3aa: CASSFGQGNTEAFF

abundance: few
v_gene: TRBV4-2
j_gene: TRBJ2-3
CDR3aa: CASSQDLGDTQYF

abundance: -
v_gene: TRBV29-1
j_gene: TRBJ1-1
CDR3aa: CSVEGRGLSTEAFF

abundance: -
v_gene: TRBV29-1
j_gene: TRBJ2-1
CDR3aa: CSDTGGNYNEQFF

abundance: -
v_gene: TRBV2
j_gene: TRBJ2-1
CDR3aa: CASRGQGPGQFF

abundance: few
v_gene: TRBV6-6
j_gene: TRBJ2-7
CDR3aa: CASSYSPLAGPGEQYF

abundance: -
v_gene: TRBV9
j_gene: TRBJ2-5
CDR3aa: CASSAGTSGQETQYF

abundance: once
v_gene: TRBV20-1
j_gene: TRBJ2-7
CDR3aa: CSARGIYEQYF

abundance: -
v_gene: TRBV29-1
j_gene: TRBJ2-7
CDR3aa: CSVRPGGYSYEQYF

abundance: -
v_gene: TRBV10-3
j_gene: TRBJ1-5
CDR3aa: CAISESSQGQPQHF

abundance: -
v_gene: TRBV10-3
j_gene: TRBJ1-1
CDR3aa: CAIRDGILNTEAFF

abundance: -
v_gene: TRBV14
j_gene: TRBJ1-1
CDR3aa: CASSQVRGAEAFF

abundance: -
v_gene: TRBV7-9
j_gene: TRBJ2-2
CDR3aa: CASSPSTGRQNTGELFF

abundance: -
v_gene: TRBV27
j_gene: TRBJ1-5
CDR3aa: CASSITGARGNQPQHF

abundance: -
v_gene: TRBV5-1
j_gene: TRBJ2-6
CDR3aa: CASSPAFSGANVLTF

abundance: -
v_gene: TRBV10-3
j_gene: TRBJ2-5
CDR3aa: CAISERETQYF

abundance: -
v_gene: TRBV18
j_gene: TRBJ2-5
CDR3aa: CASSAPQETQYF

abundance: -
v_gene: TRBV7-9
j_gene: TRBJ2-1
CDR3aa: CASSLAGGANEQFF

abundance: few
v_gene: TRBV29-1
j_gene: TRBJ2-4
CDR3aa: CSVELPKNIQYF

abundance: -
v_gene: TRBV29-1
j_gene: TRBJ2-7
CDR3aa: CSVVGVLTTEQYF

abundance: few
v_gene: TRBV7-2
j_gene: TRBJ1-2
CDR3aa: CASSQDAGRFYGYTF

abundance: -
v_gene: TRBV15
j_gene: TRBJ2-7
CDR3aa: CATSRGDRGSYEQYF

abundance: -
v_gene: TRBV6-1
j_gene: TRBJ1-4
CDR3aa: CASSYTGSLNEKLFF

abundance: -
v_gene: TRBV6-5
j_gene: TRBJ2-2
CDR3aa: CASKGNSNTGELFF

abundance: -
v_gene: TRBV11-2
j_gene: TRBJ2-1
CDR3aa: CASSLLGNNEQFF

abundance: few
v_gene: TRBV6-5
j_gene: TRBJ1-2
CDR3aa: CAARPTANYGYTF

abundance: -
v_gene: TRBV7-9
j_gene: TRBJ1-2
CDR3aa: CASSYRASNYGYTF

abundance: -
v_gene: TRBV19
j_gene: TRBJ2-3
CDR3aa: CASSTPAGGSTDTQYF

abundance: -
v_gene: TRBV20-1
j_gene: TRBJ1-1
CDR3aa: CSAGMNTEAFF

abundance: -
v_gene: TRBV30
j_gene: TRBJ2-6
CDR3aa: CAWSVAGAAGANVLTF

abundance: -
v_gene: TRBV18
j_gene: TRBJ2-7
CDR3aa: CASSPPVGDEQYF

abundance: -
v_gene: TRBV30
j_gene: TRBJ1-6
CDR3aa: CAWSVFLSYNSPLHF

abundance: few
v_gene: TRBV28
j_gene: TRBJ2-3
CDR3aa: CASSSGQDSTDTQYF

abundance: -
v_gene: TRBV4-2
j_gene: TRBJ1-2
CDR3aa: CASSQVQGARNYGYTF

abundance: few
v_gene: TRBV18
j_gene: TRBJ1-5
CDR3aa: CASSPEGNQPQHF

abundance: -
v_gene: TRBV21-1
j_gene: TRBJ1-2
CDR3aa: CASSKRIGYTF

abundance: -
v_gene: TRBV29-1
j_gene: TRBJ1-2
CDR3aa: CSVGGYTF

abundance: -
v_gene: TRBV29-1
j_gene: TRBJ2-7
CDR3aa: CSVDMGGNEQYF

abundance: -
v_gene: TRBV15
j_gene: TRBJ1-1
CDR3aa: CATSRDTQTPSAFF

abundance: -
v_gene: TRBV5-1
j_gene: TRBJ1-5
CDR3aa: CASSLAPGDNQPQHF

abundance: -
v_gene: TRBV5-1
j_gene: TRBJ1-3
CDR3aa: CASSYDGQGAGNTIYF

abundance: -
v_gene: TRBV2
j_gene: TRBJ1-6
CDR3aa: CASSESSPLHF

abundance: -
v_gene: TRBV4-2
j_gene: TRBJ1-2
CDR3aa: CASSQERLDYGYTF

abundance: few
v_gene: TRBV7-6
j_gene: TRBJ2-1
CDR3aa: CASSLGGGTRLGEQFF

abundance: -
v_gene: TRBV6-5
j_gene: TRBJ1-2
CDR3aa: CASSTRVAGYTF

abundance: -
v_gene: TRBV7-9
j_gene: TRBJ1-2
CDR3aa: CASSPQGVTNYGYTF

abundance: -
v_gene: TRBV7-9
j_gene: TRBJ1-6
CDR3aa: CASSPKTGTPGSPLHF

abundance: -
v_gene: TRBV18
j_gene: TRBJ2-7
CDR3aa: CASSPNSYEQYF

abundance: -
v_gene: TRBV7-8
j_gene: TRBJ2-2
CDR3aa: CASSLALNTGELFF

abundance: -
v_gene: TRBV11-2
j_gene: TRBJ2-2
CDR3aa: CASSLAGELFF